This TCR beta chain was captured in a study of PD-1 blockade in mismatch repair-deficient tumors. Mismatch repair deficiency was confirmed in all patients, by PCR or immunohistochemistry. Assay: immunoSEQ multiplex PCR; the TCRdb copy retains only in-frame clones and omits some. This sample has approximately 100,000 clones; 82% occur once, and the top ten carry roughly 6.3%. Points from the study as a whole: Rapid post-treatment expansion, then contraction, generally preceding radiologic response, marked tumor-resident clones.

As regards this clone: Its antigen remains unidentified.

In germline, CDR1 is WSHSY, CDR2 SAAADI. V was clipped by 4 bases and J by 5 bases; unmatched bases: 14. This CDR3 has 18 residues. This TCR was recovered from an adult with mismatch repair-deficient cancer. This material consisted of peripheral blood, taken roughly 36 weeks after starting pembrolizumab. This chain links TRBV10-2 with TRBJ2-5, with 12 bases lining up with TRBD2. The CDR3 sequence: CASSGTSGKKGMRETQYF. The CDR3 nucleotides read TGCGCCAGCAGTGGGACTAGCGGGAAGAAGGGGATGAGGGAGACCCAGTACTTC.